Following are 31 T cell receptor beta chains from one sample sequenced in a study of T cell responses to AZD1222 COVID-19 vaccine. Assay used: immunoSEQ multiplex PCR; TCRdb lists only in-frame clones, some missing. The sample lists approximately 60,000 clones, 65% to 90% occurring once. The input for sequencing was peripheral blood, taken on day 0 of AZD1222 vaccination. The receptors were sampled from an adult in good health.

The chain's CDR3 is CASSLGGRDNEQFF. The CDR3 region has the DNA TGTGCCAGCTCCCTTGGGGGGCGAGACAATGAGCAGTTCTTC. The chain links TRBV3-1 (or the pseudogene TRBV3-2) to TRBJ2-1, with D perhaps assigned TRBD1 or TRBD2 (6 bases each). Per the germline V gene, CDR1 is LGHDT and CDR2 is YNNKEL (reference sequence). This CDR3 region has 14 residues. V was trimmed by 8 bases and J by 5 bases, leaving 16 bases between them.

On this clone: At the DNA level, this CDR3 is encoded by other sequences in the same sample as well. CDR3 sequence (DNA): TGTGCCTGGAGTGGGGGGAGCTATAATGAGCAGTTCTTC. This sequence encodes CAWSGGSYNEQFF. The chain combines TRBV30 with TRBJ2-1; D tentatively reads TRBD1 or TRBD2 (5 bases each). V lost 1 base and J 7 bases, leaving 11 bases between the germline ends. This CDR3 region has 13 residues. Germline V CDR1 and CDR2: GTSNPN, SVGIG (reference sequence). The variable domain in full, with the rest retrieved from reference TRBV30 and TRBJ2-1, is SQTIHQWPATLVQPVGSPLSLECTVEGTSNPNLYWYRQAAGRGLQLLFYSVGIGQISSEVPQNLSASRPQDRQFILSSKKLLLSDSGFYLCAWSGGSYNEQFFGPGTRLTVL.

The chain uses TRBV7-9 and TRBJ1-6; D unresolved. CDR1 and CDR2 (germline): SEHNR, FQNEAQ (reference sequence). Between the trimmed V and J ends, which lost 3 bases and 0 bases, there was a span of 9 bases. The CDR3 is 16 residues long. The CDR3, as DNA: TGTGCCAGCAGCTTGGGCAGCAACTCCTATAATTCACCCCTCCACTTT. As protein: CASSLGSNSYNSPLHF.

CDR3 DNA sequence: TGTGCCAGCAGTATACAGGGGACCAACACTGAAGCTTTCTTT. Residues: CASSIQGTNTEAFF. The V call is TRBV6-2 or TRBV6-3, the J call TRBJ1-1; 7 nucleotides agree with TRBD1. The CDR3 extends over 14 amino acids. Germline V gives CDR1 MNHEY, CDR2 SVGEGT. J was trimmed by 2 bases and V by 5 bases; bases with no gene match: 5.

The rearrangement joins TRBV15 to TRBJ2-7; D is unresolved. V shed 0 bases and J shed 0 bases, with 6 bases lying between them. The CDR3 sequence is 14 residues long. The germline CDR1 and CDR2 sequences are LNHNV and YYDKDF (reference sequence). In DNA form, the CDR3 reads TGTGCCACCAGCAGAGAGGGCCTCTCCTACGAGCAGTACTTC. It translates to CATSREGLSYEQYF. The full variable domain, in which reference TRBV15 and TRBJ2-7 provide the parts outside the CDR3, is DAMVIQNPRYQVTQFGKPVTLSCSQTLNHNVMYWYQQKSSQAPKLLFHYYDKDFNNEADTPDNFQSRRPNTSFCFLDIRSPGLGDTAMYLCATSREGLSYEQYFGPGTRLTVT.

The rearrangement joins TRBV18 to TRBJ1-6; TRBD1 is a possible D gene (6 bases). The CDR3 contains 16 residues. V gave up 6 bases and J gave up 7 bases, with 19 bases separating them. Germline V gives CDR1 KGHSH, CDR2 LQKENI. CDR3 residues: CASSPNRAVMNSPLHF. CDR3 coding DNA: TGTGCCAGCTCCCCTAACAGGGCAGTGATGAATTCACCCCTCCACTTT.

CDR3 sequence: CASSYGPRDQEQYV. CDR3 nucleotide sequence: TGTGCCAGCAGCTACGGTCCTAGGGACCAGGAGCAGTACGTC. The V gene is TRBV13, the J gene TRBJ2-7, with D tentatively TRBD1 or TRBD2 (5 bases each). V was cut by 4 bases and J by 7 bases, with 17 bases left in between. CDR1 is PRHDT and CDR2 is FYEKMQ in the germline V gene (reference sequence). The CDR3 loop spans 14 amino acids.

This clone was observed a single time. This chain joins TRBV2 and TRBJ2-1, with 9 nucleotides matching TRBD1. Germline-derived CDR1 and CDR2 are SNHLY and FYNNEI. The CDR3 extends over 13 amino acids. V lost 6 bases and J lost 9; bases outside the gene matches: 6. CDR3 loop: CASRETGGVEQFF. DNA of the CDR3: TGTGCCAGCAGAGAGACAGGGGGGGTTGAGCAGTTCTTC. Looking up the rest from reference TRBV2 and TRBJ2-1 gives the full variable domain: EPEVTQTPSHQVTQMGQEVILRCVPISNHLYFYWYRQILGQKVEFLVSFYNNEISEKSEIFDDQFSVERPDGSNFTLKIRSTKLEDSAMYFCASRETGGVEQFFGPGTRLTVL.

The V and J genes are TRBV3-1 (or the pseudogene TRBV3-2) and TRBJ2-7; D is possibly TRBD1 (6 bases). Germline CDR1 LGHDT, CDR2 YNNKEL (reference sequence). V dropped 5 bases and J dropped 2 bases, with 16 bases sitting between them. CDR3 length: 15 amino acids. The CDR3 sequence: CASSFSRDTPYEQYF. In DNA, the CDR3 is TGTGCCAGCAGCTTCAGCCGGGACACCCCCTACGAGCAGTACTTC.

J is TRBJ2-1 and V is TRBV7-9; tentatively, D is TRBD1 (5 bases). V lost 4 bases and J lost 5, with 18 bases in between. CDR1 and CDR2 (germline): SEHNR, FQNEAQ (reference sequence). The CDR3 extends over 16 amino acids. DNA for the CDR3: TGTGCCAGCAGCTCCTGGCCTCGTGGGGCCCACAATGAGCAGTTCTTC. This encodes CASSSWPRGAHNEQFF.

This sequence joins TRBV7-2 and TRBJ2-3, with D uncertain. This CDR3 has 13 amino acids. V shed 6 bases and J shed 5 bases, with 12 bases lying between them. CDR1 and CDR2 (germline): SGHTA, FQGNSA. The CDR3 sequence: CASRTVVKDTQYF. The CDR3 nucleotides are TGTGCCAGCAGGACGGTAGTCAAAGATACGCAGTATTTT.

CDR3 loop: CASSLILREQYF. The CDR3 region has the DNA TGTGCCAGCAGCTTAATCTTACGCGAGCAGTACTTC. This chain links TRBV7-2 with TRBJ2-7; no clear D gene. V dropped 2 bases and J dropped 6 bases, with 8 bases sitting between them. The CDR3 is 12 amino acids. Germline values: CDR1 SGHTA, CDR2 FQGNSA.

The rearrangement links TRBV9 to TRBJ2-1; D may be TRBD1 (5 bases). Trimming took 3 bases from V and 6 from J, leaving 10 bases between them. The CDR3 covers 13 residues. The germline gives CDR1 SGDLS, CDR2 YYNGEE. The CDR3 here is CASSAGILNEQFF. CDR3 in DNA: TGTGCCAGCAGCGCAGGGATACTCAATGAGCAGTTCTTC.

J is TRBJ2-5 and V is TRBV3-1 (or the pseudogene TRBV3-2); no reliable D call. The CDR3 spans 15 residues. V was clipped by 4 bases and J by 4 bases, with 16 bases between them. The germline CDR1 and CDR2 sequences are LGHDT and YNNKEL (reference sequence). Here the CDR3 reads CASSLGRSAPETQYF. CDR3 sequence (DNA): TGTGCCAGCAGCCTCGGTAGGTCGGCCCCAGAGACCCAGTACTTC.

The chain has TRBV4-3 and TRBJ2-7; D is possibly TRBD1 (5 bases). V was shortened by 0 bases and J by 5 bases, with 14 bases between the two germline ends. Germline CDR1 LGHNA, CDR2 YSLEER. CDR3 size: 15 residues. As DNA, the CDR3 is TGCGCCAGCAGCCAAGATGGGAACAGGATTAACGAGCAGTACTTC. This gives the protein CASSQDGNRINEQYF.

This clone was counted between two and nine times. The V gene is TRBV10-3, the J gene TRBJ1-5, with D possibly matching TRBD1 (6 bases). V lost 4 bases and J 1 base, leaving 14 bases between the germline ends. Per the germline V gene, CDR1 is ENHRY and CDR2 is SYGVKD. This CDR3 has 16 residues. CDR3 amino acids: CAISVGGASSNQPQHF. CDR3 coding DNA: TGTGCCATCAGTGTTGGGGGGGCATCAAGCAATCAGCCCCAGCATTTT.

This chain connects TRBV7-2 to TRBJ2-2, with TRBD1 matching over 9 bases. The CDR3 loop spans 18 amino acids. V shed 1 base and J 6 bases; nucleotides not matched to a gene: 12. CDR1 SGHTA and CDR2 FQGNSA come from the germline V gene. CDR3: CASSLGIFRDRVAGELFF. The CDR3 coding sequence is TGTGCCAGCAGCTTAGGAATTTTCCGGGACAGGGTGGCCGGGGAGCTGTTTTTT.

The rearrangement uses TRBV5-6 and TRBJ1-1; no reliable D call. The CDR3 length is 15 residues. The ends were cut back, 1 base at V and 1 base at J, with 11 bases in the middle. Looked up from germline, CDR1 is SGHDT and CDR2 is YYEEEE. The CDR3 reads CASSLRQYGNTEAFF. In DNA, the CDR3 is TGTGCCAGCAGCTTGAGACAATACGGGAACACTGAAGCTTTCTTT.

This clone showed up just once. The chain carries TRBV19 and TRBJ2-5; D call uncertain. V was shortened by 1 base and J by 3 bases, with 12 bases between the two germline ends. The CDR3 runs to 15 residues. The germline V gene has CDR1 LNHDA and CDR2 SQIVND (reference sequence). The chain's CDR3 is CASSIGGSGEETQYF. The CDR3 DNA is TGTGCCAGTAGTATAGGAGGCTCAGGTGAAGAGACCCAGTACTTC.

This rearrangement joins TRBV10-1 to TRBJ1-2; tentative D call: TRBD1 (5 bases). Trimming took off 6 bases at V and 7 bases at J, with 12 bases between the two ends. The V gene's germline CDR1 is WNHNN and CDR2 SYGVQD (reference sequence). CDR3 length: 12 amino acids. The CDR3 region has the DNA TGCGCCAGCAGCCTCCGGGGCGCTGGCTACACCTTC. Encoded protein: CASSLRGAGYTF.

A word on this clone: Other DNA sequences in the sample encode the same CDR3. The genes are TRBV7-6 and TRBJ2-2; the match to TRBD2 covers 7 bases. CDR1 is SGHVS and CDR2 is FNYEAQ in the germline V gene. V was clipped by 0 bases and J by 4 bases; unmatched bases: 8. The CDR3 length is 17 residues. CDR3 in amino acids: CASSLARMWGGTGELFF. The DNA for the CDR3 is TGTGCCAGCAGCTTAGCCCGTATGTGGGGGGGCACCGGGGAGCTGTTTTTT.

The chain employs TRBV7-2 and TRBJ2-1; the match to TRBD1 covers 9 bases. The CDR3 contains 15 residues. V lost 6 bases, J lost 2 bases, and 5 bases stayed unmatched. In germline, CDR1 is SGHTA, CDR2 FQGNSA. CDR3 in amino acids: CASRMTGGTYNEQFF. The CDR3 DNA sequence: TGTGCCAGCAGGATGACAGGGGGGACCTACAATGAGCAGTTCTTC.

This clone occurred once. The chain carries TRBV28 and TRBJ2-5; 9 bases align to TRBD1. Germline trimming cut 3 bases from V and 10 bases from J; bases unmatched to any gene: 3. Germline-derived CDR1 and CDR2 are MDHEN and SYDVKM. This CDR3 is 12 amino acids long. DNA for the CDR3: TGTGCCAGCAGTTTGGACAGGGGAGGCCAGTACTTC. Its protein product is CASSLDRGGQYF. Filled out from reference TRBV28 and TRBJ2-5, the complete variable domain reads DVKVTQSSRYLVKRTGEKVFLECVQDMDHENMFWYRQDPGLGLRLIYFSYDVKMKEKGDIPEGYSVSREKKERFSLILESASTNQTSMYLCASSLDRGGQYFGPGTRLLVL.

This clone was detected only once. The chain uses TRBV25-1 and TRBJ1-6, with D unresolved. The ends were cut back, 1 base at V and 11 bases at J, with 18 bases in the middle. The CDR3 consists of 16 residues. Germline V lookup: CDR1 MGHDK, CDR2 SYGVNS. The CDR3, as DNA: TGTGCCAGCAGTGAATCGGGAAGGGAGGGAGGCGCACCCCTCCACTTT. This gives the protein CASSESGREGGAPLHF. Combining the CDR3 with reference TRBV25-1 and TRBJ1-6 gives the whole variable domain EADIYQTPRYLVIGTGKKITLECSQTMGHDKMYWYQQDPGMELHLIHYSYGVNSTEKGDLSSESTVSRIRTEHFPLTLESARPSHTSQYLCASSESGREGGAPLHFGNGTRLTVT.

V gene TRBV28 combines with J gene TRBJ1-4, with 10 bases that match TRBD1. Looked up from germline, CDR1 is MDHEN and CDR2 is SYDVKM. This CDR3 has 14 residues. J was trimmed by 5 bases and V by 4 bases; bases with no gene match: 1. CDR3 bases: TGTGCCAGCAGTTCGGGACAGGGGAATGAAAAACTGTTTTTT. Protein product: CASSSGQGNEKLFF.

The rearrangement links TRBV5-6 to TRBJ2-2; 8 nucleotides align to TRBD2. Trimming removed 0 bases from V and 8 bases from J; junction bases left unmatched: 9. Germline V CDR1 and CDR2: SGHDT, YYEEEE. The CDR3 sequence is 16 residues long. Written as DNA, the CDR3 is TGTGCCAGCAGCTTGGGGCTAGCGGGTGCGCGGGGGGAGCTGTTTTTT. As protein: CASSLGLAGARGELFF.

The chain carries TRBV4-3 and TRBJ2-1; D may correspond to TRBD1 or TRBD2 (5 bases each). Trimming took off 1 base at V and 1 base at J, with 11 bases between the two ends. CDR1 is LGHNA and CDR2 is YSLEER in the germline V gene. The CDR3 is made up of 16 amino acids. CDR3 in amino acids: CASSQGGGRSYNEQFF. The CDR3 coding sequence is TGCGCCAGCAGCCAAGGGGGCGGGCGATCCTACAATGAGCAGTTCTTC.

In nucleotides, the CDR3 is TGTGCCAGCAGCATCAAATCGACTAGTTCGAATGAGCAGTTCTTC. Its protein product is CASSIKSTSSNEQFF. The gene calls are TRBV7-3 and TRBJ2-1, with D possibly matching TRBD2 (6 bases). CDR1 is SGHTA, CDR2 FQGTGA, per germline. The CDR3 is made up of 15 amino acids. Trimming removed 5 bases at V and 7 bases at J, with 18 bases between.

The chain joins TRBV28 to TRBJ1-5; D perhaps matches TRBD1 (5 bases). The CDR3 consists of 14 residues. The germline V and J ends were trimmed by 2 bases and 6 bases, with 11 bases remaining between them. CDR1 and CDR2 from the germline V gene are MDHEN and SYDVKM. The CDR3 loop is CASSLGGGGQPQHF. DNA for the CDR3: TGTGCCAGCAGTTTAGGGGGAGGCGGTCAGCCCCAGCATTTT.

CDR3 bases: TGTGCCAGCGATGATGGGACGAGAGGCTACACCTTC. Its translation is CASDDGTRGYTF. The gene calls are TRBV2 and TRBJ1-2, with D possibly being TRBD1 (5 bases). The germline V gene encodes CDR1 SNHLY and CDR2 FYNNEI. V was trimmed by 8 bases and J by 8 bases, leaving 15 bases between them. The length of the CDR3 is 12 residues.

The V gene is TRBV7-2, the J gene TRBJ1-2, with D maybe TRBD1 (6 bases). Germline CDR1 is SGHTA and CDR2 is FQGNSA. Trimming stripped 5 bases from V and 3 bases from J, with 13 bases between. This CDR3 is built from 14 residues. CDR3 in amino acids: CASSPGQGHYGYTF. CDR3 DNA: TGTGCCAGCAGCCCAGGCCAGGGGCACTATGGCTACACCTTC.